This is a list of T cell receptor beta chains from one sample in a study of blood T cell repertoires in COVID-19. Repertoires were generated with immunoSEQ multiplex PCR, while TCRdb's copy carries only in-frame clones and drops some. The repertoire includes about 390,000 clones, 80% to 90% of them detected once, and roughly a tenth sits in the top ten. The sequenced material came from PBMCs or T cells enriched from blood (not recorded which). These TCRs come from a woman in her 50s who had recovered from COVID-19. Each CDR3 is given with its conserved first and last residue. The D gene is left open where the match is weak. Clone sizes are given selectively: once, few, many, or a class where the clone is expanded.

d_call,v_call,j_call,clone_size,cdr3_aa,cdr3_nt
TRBD1,TRBV27,TRBJ1-2,NA,CASSLSDRGSGYTF,TGTGCCAGCAGTTTATCGGACAGGGGATCTGGCTACACCTTC
TRBD1,TRBV28,TRBJ1-1,NA,CASSFSQGAPDTEAFF,TGTGCCAGCAGTTTTTCCCAGGGGGCTCCTGACACTGAAGCTTTCTTT
NA,TRBV2,TRBJ1-1,NA,CASMPRPNTEAFF,TGTGCCAGCATGCCCAGGCCGAACACTGAAGCTTTCTTT
TRBD2,TRBV10-1,TRBJ2-1,NA,CASSERGTSVFF,TGCGCCAGCAGTGAGAGAGGGACTAGTGTTTTCTTC
TRBD2,TRBV9,TRBJ2-2,NA,CASSVRGTSGVGSTGELFF,TGTGCCAGCAGCGTACGAGGGACTAGCGGGGTGGGCAGCACCGGGGAGCTGTTTTTT
NA,TRBV28,TRBJ1-1,NA,CASSSAGRGNTEAFF,TGTGCCAGCAGTTCGGCGGGACGAGGAAACACTGAAGCTTTCTTT
NA,TRBV28,TRBJ1-1,NA,CASSLQGRTEAFF,TGTGCCAGCAGTTTACAGGGAAGGACTGAAGCTTTCTTT
NA,TRBV28,TRBJ1-3,NA,CASSSATPADTIYF,TGTGCCAGCAGTTCTGCGACCCCCGCGGACACCATATATTTT
NA,TRBV4-1,TRBJ1-3,few,CASSPEGVLNTIYF,TGCGCCAGCAGCCCCGAGGGGGTTCTAAACACCATATATTTT
NA,TRBV18,TRBJ1-4,NA,CASSPTSNEKLFF,TGTGCCAGCTCACCAACATCTAATGAAAAACTGTTTTTT
TRBD1,TRBV5-8,TRBJ2-3,NA,CASSFGQGTDTQYF,TGTGCCAGCAGCTTCGGACAGGGAACAGATACGCAGTATTTT
NA,TRBV27,TRBJ2-2,NA,CASSLLTGELFF,TGTGCCAGCAGCCTCCTGACCGGGGAGCTGTTTTTT
TRBD1,TRBV12-3/TRBV12-4,TRBJ2-3,NA,CASSSGTGDTQYF,TGTGCCAGCAGTTCAGGGACAGGGGACACGCAGTATTTT
NA,TRBV28,TRBJ1-6,once,CASRRGRDSPPLHF,TGTGCCAGCAGGCGGGGCAGGGACTCGCCACCCCTCCACTTT
TRBD1,TRBV27,TRBJ1-1,NA,CASSLSPTGKRSEAFF,TGTGCCAGCAGTTTATCCCCGACAGGGAAGCGGTCTGAAGCTTTCTTT
NA,TRBV7-2,TRBJ1-4,once,CASSLGSYNNNEKLFF,TGTGCCAGCAGCTTAGGGTCGTATAACAATAATGAAAAACTGTTTTTT
TRBD2,TRBV18,TRBJ2-1,NA,CASSLAGGFYEQFF,TGTGCCAGCTCACTAGCGGGGGGGTTTTATGAGCAGTTCTTC